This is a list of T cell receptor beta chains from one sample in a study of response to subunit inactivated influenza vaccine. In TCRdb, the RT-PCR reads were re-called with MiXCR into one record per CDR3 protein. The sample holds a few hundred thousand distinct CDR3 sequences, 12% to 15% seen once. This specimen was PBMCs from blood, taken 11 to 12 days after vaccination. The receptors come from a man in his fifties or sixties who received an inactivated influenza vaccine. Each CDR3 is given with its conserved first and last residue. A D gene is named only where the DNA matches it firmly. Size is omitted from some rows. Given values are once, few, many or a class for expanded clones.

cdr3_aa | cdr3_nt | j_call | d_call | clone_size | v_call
CASSVSAGGYEQYF | TGTGCCAGCAGCGTATCTGCGGGAGGCTACGAGCAGTACTTC | TRBJ2-7 | TRBD2 | - | TRBV9
CASSAPPSYNEQFF | TGCGCCAGCAGCGCCCCACCATCCTACAATGAGCAGTTCTTC | TRBJ2-1 | - | - | TRBV5-1
CARSTPLTQYF | TGTGCCCGCAGTACCCCCTTGACCCAGTACTTC | TRBJ2-5 | - | - | TRBV6-6
CASSPDGRGIGELFF | TGTGCCAGCAGCCCCGACGGGAGGGGGATCGGGGAGCTGTTTTTT | TRBJ2-2 | TRBD2 | - | TRBV11-2
CASSLSRTGGIEQYF | TGTGCCAGCAGTTTATCCCGGACAGGGGGCATCGAGCAGTACTTC | TRBJ2-7 | TRBD1 | - | TRBV27
CASSQDSDRGNIQYF | TGTGCCAGCAGCCAAGACTCGGACAGGGGAAACATTCAGTACTTC | TRBJ2-4 | TRBD1 | - | TRBV4-2
CASSQVPYFVSPLHF | TGTGCCAGCAGCCAAGTCCCGTATTTCGTTTCACCCCTCCACTTT | TRBJ1-6 | - | - | TRBV14
CSVEDRSGAPLGTQYF | TGCAGCGTTGAAGATCGTAGCGGGGCGCCGCTGGGTACGCAGTATTTT | TRBJ2-3 | TRBD2 | few | TRBV29-1
CASSVRDSRTDTQYF | TGTGCCAGCAGCGTACGGGACAGCCGCACAGATACGCAGTATTTT | TRBJ2-3 | TRBD1 | few | TRBV9
CASSFSGTAYNEQFF | TGCGCCAGCAGCTTCTCCGGGACTGCCTACAATGAGCAGTTCTTC | TRBJ2-1 | - | many | TRBV5-1
CAIRTSGKDEQYF | TGTGCCATCAGGACTAGCGGGAAGGACGAGCAGTACTTC | TRBJ2-7 | TRBD2 | many | TRBV10-3
CASTGAISYNEQFF | TGTGCCTCCACAGGGGCGATCTCCTACAATGAGCAGTTCTTC | TRBJ2-1 | TRBD1 | - | TRBV30
CASGGRGETQYF | TGTGCCAGCGGGGGGCGCGGAGAGACCCAGTACTTC | TRBJ2-5 | - | - | TRBV3-1
CASSQDVSRENYGYTF | TGCGCCAGCAGCCAAGATGTAAGCAGGGAGAACTATGGCTACACCTTC | TRBJ1-2 | - | few | TRBV4-3
CASSLTLHSTDTQYF | TGTGCCAGCAGCTTAACGTTGCACAGCACAGATACGCAGTATTTT | TRBJ2-3 | - | - | TRBV7-3
CASSYSTSGGPFWQETQYF | TGTGCCAGCAGTTACTCGACTAGCGGGGGGCCTTTTTGGCAAGAGACCCAGTACTTC | TRBJ2-5 | TRBD2 | few | TRBV6-2/TRBV6-3
CAISPGTGNQPQHF | TGTGCCATCAGTCCAGGGACAGGGAATCAGCCCCAGCATTTT | TRBJ1-5 | TRBD1 | few | TRBV10-3
CASSQDPFPTQETQYF | TGTGCCAGCAGCCAAGATCCATTTCCCACCCAAGAGACCCAGTACTTC | TRBJ2-5 | - | few | TRBV4-2
CSVVVGFADTQYF | TGCAGCGTTGTTGTCGGATTCGCAGATACGCAGTATTTT | TRBJ2-3 | - | - | TRBV29-1
CASSLNPGYTDTQYF | TGCGCCAGCAGCCTAAATCCAGGGTACACAGATACGCAGTATTTT | TRBJ2-3 | - | - | TRBV5-1
CASSQGRATSGRTDTQYF | TGTGCCAGCAGCCAGGGCCGGGCGACTAGCGGGAGAACAGATACGCAGTATTTT | TRBJ2-3 | TRBD2 | - | TRBV11-1
CASRPTGEGGTQYF | TGCGCCAGCAGGCCCACAGGGGAGGGTGGGACCCAGTACTTC | TRBJ2-5 | - | - | TRBV4-3
CASGSWSYNEQFF | TGTGCCAGCGGGAGTTGGTCCTACAATGAGCAGTTCTTC | TRBJ2-1 | - | few | TRBV6-2/TRBV6-3
CASSYDGGQIEKLFF | TGTGCCAGCAGTTATGATGGGGGACAAATTGAAAAACTGTTTTTT | TRBJ1-4 | - | few | TRBV6-5
CSATGPTYEQYF | TGCAGTGCAACGGGACCTACCTACGAGCAGTACTTC | TRBJ2-7 | - | - | TRBV20-1
CASIPGQATDTQYF | TGTGCCAGCATACCGGGACAGGCCACAGATACGCAGTATTTT | TRBJ2-3 | TRBD1 | - | TRBV12-3/TRBV12-4
CASSKEHGAQETQYF | TGTGCCAGCAGCAAAGAGCACGGAGCGCAAGAGACCCAGTACTTC | TRBJ2-5 | - | - | TRBV7-9
CASSASGLAGNNEQFF | TGTGCCAGCAGCGCCTCGGGACTAGCGGGGAACAATGAGCAGTTCTTC | TRBJ2-1 | TRBD2 | few | TRBV7-2
CASLGGANTGELFF | TGTGCCAGTTTAGGGGGAGCGAACACCGGGGAGCTGTTTTTT | TRBJ2-2 | - | - | TRBV28
CASKGTSGGELFF | TGTGCCAGCAAAGGGACTTCTGGCGGGGAGCTGTTTTTT | TRBJ2-2 | - | - | TRBV2
CASSLHVSGANVLTF | TGTGCCAGCAGTTTACACGTTTCTGGGGCCAACGTCCTGACTTTC | TRBJ2-6 | - | once | TRBV12-3/TRBV12-4
CSARFGTGALPNEKLFF | TGCAGTGCTAGGTTTGGGACAGGGGCACTCCCTAATGAAAAACTGTTTTTT | TRBJ1-4 | TRBD1 | - | TRBV20-1
CASTKDRADEQYF | TGTGCCAGCACCAAGGACAGGGCCGACGAGCAGTACTTC | TRBJ2-7 | TRBD1 | few | TRBV5-6
CATSGSGWGGTGELFF | TGTGCCACCAGCGGTAGCGGGTGGGGGGGCACCGGGGAGCTGTTTTTT | TRBJ2-2 | TRBD2 | many | TRBV15
CASSLGTLKQETQYF | TGTGCCAGCAGCTTAGGGACCCTCAAACAAGAGACCCAGTACTTC | TRBJ2-5 | - | - | TRBV7-3
CASMDMAGAETQYF | TGTGCCAGCATGGATATGGCGGGGGCCGAGACCCAGTACTTC | TRBJ2-5 | - | - | TRBV10-3
CASKRALWDNEQFF | TGCGCCAGCAAACGGGCCCTATGGGACAATGAGCAGTTCTTC | TRBJ2-1 | - | - | TRBV4-1
CSARAVWPAPEKLFF | TGCAGTGCTAGAGCTGTCTGGCCAGCGCCTGAAAAACTGTTTTTT | TRBJ1-4 | - | few | TRBV20-1
CASSSTLIGLAGVNEQFF | TGTGCCAGCAGTTCGACTTTGATCGGGCTAGCGGGAGTAAATGAGCAGTTCTTC | TRBJ2-1 | TRBD2 | - | TRBV28
CASSLDLTSGVASYNEQFF | TGTGCCAGCAGCTTAGATCTGACTAGCGGGGTTGCCTCCTACAATGAGCAGTTCTTC | TRBJ2-1 | TRBD2 | - | TRBV11-2
CASSQDAAGGGETQYF | TGCGCCAGCAGCCAAGATGCAGCGGGGGGAGGAGAGACCCAGTACTTC | TRBJ2-5 | TRBD2 | few | TRBV4-3
CASSVLAGAYNEQFF | TGTGCCAGCAGCGTATTAGCGGGAGCGTACAATGAGCAGTTCTTC | TRBJ2-1 | TRBD2 | - | TRBV9
CSAPPGQGGSPLHF | TGCAGTGCCCCCCCCGGACAGGGGGGTTCACCCCTCCACTTT | TRBJ1-6 | TRBD1 | - | TRBV20-1
CASSEAKRAGSSPLHF | TGTGCCAGCAGTGAAGCTAAGAGGGCAGGGAGTTCACCCCTCCACTTT | TRBJ1-6 | - | few | TRBV6-1
CASSLGPNRDQPQHF | TGTGCCAGCAGTTTAGGACCTAACAGGGATCAGCCCCAGCATTTT | TRBJ1-5 | - | few | TRBV12-3/TRBV12-4
CASSFLAGVAGGELFF | TGTGCCAGCAGTTTCCTAGCGGGGGTGGCCGGCGGGGAGCTGTTTTTT | TRBJ2-2 | TRBD2 | few | TRBV12-3/TRBV12-4
CASSLGSTTGQETQYF | TGTGCCAGCAGCTTAGGGTCAACGACTGGCCAAGAGACCCAGTACTTC | TRBJ2-5 | - | - | TRBV11-3
CASSQGSGSNEQFF | TGTGCCAGCAGCCAAGGGTCAGGTAGCAATGAGCAGTTCTTC | TRBJ2-1 | - | few | TRBV3-1
CASSYGSWRRGTQYF | TGTGCCAGCAGTTACGGGTCGTGGCGGCGGGGGACCCAGTACTTC | TRBJ2-5 | - | - | TRBV6-7
CASSLRTQETQYF | TGCGCCAGCAGCTTGCGGACCCAAGAGACCCAGTACTTC | TRBJ2-5 | - | - | TRBV5-1
CASSYSGTDEQFF | TGTGCCAGCAGTTACTCTGGGACAGATGAGCAGTTCTTC | TRBJ2-1 | TRBD1 | many | TRBV6-5
CASSVGPLGDTGELFF | TGCGCCAGCAGCGTGGGCCCTTTGGGGGACACCGGGGAGCTGTTTTTT | TRBJ2-2 | - | few | TRBV5-1
CASSLPRLSREGSYNEQFF | TGTGCCAGCAGCCTCCCCCGGCTTAGCAGGGAGGGGTCCTACAATGAGCAGTTCTTC | TRBJ2-1 | TRBD2 | - | TRBV11-2